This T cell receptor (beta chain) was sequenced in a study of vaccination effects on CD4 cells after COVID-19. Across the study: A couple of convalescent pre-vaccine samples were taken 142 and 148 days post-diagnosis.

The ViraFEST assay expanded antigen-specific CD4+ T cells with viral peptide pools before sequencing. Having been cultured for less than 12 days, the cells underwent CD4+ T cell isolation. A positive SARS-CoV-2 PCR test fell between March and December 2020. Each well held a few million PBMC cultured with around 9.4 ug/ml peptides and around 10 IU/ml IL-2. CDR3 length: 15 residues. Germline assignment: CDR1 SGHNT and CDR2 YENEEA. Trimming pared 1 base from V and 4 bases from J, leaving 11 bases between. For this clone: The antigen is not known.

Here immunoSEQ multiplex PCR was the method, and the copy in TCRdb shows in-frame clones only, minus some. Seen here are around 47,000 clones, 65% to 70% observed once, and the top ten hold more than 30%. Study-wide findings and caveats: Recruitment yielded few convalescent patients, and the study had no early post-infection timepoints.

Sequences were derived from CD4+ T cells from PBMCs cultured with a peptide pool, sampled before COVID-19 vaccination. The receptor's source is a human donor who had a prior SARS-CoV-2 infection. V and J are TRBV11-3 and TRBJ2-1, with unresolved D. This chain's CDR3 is CASSLGAARYNEQFF. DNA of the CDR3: TGTGCCAGCAGCTTAGGTGCAGCGAGATACAATGAGCAGTTCTTC.